This section outlines one TCR beta chain sequence together with its context. Its antigen is currently unknown. PCR was performed using 60 Vbeta and 13 Jbeta primers. TCRdb keeps only in-frame clones here, not all; method: immunoSEQ multiplex PCR. The repertoire holds under 150,000 clones, with around 81% as singletons. The CDR3 spans 15 residues. With V trimmed by 3 bases and J by 2 bases, 5 bases remained unmatched. Germline assignment: CDR1 MGHDK and CDR2 SYGVNS. This entry belongs to a study of cytomegalovirus exposure and HLA in healthy donors. Findings of the study overall: Presence/absence analyses assumed roughly uniform sequencing depth across donors.

The source of this sequence is a man aged 40-49 years in good health and CMV-seropositive. This rearrangement joins TRBV25-1 to TRBJ1-2; 8 bases align to TRBD1. Sample: PBMCs. CDR3 bases: TGTGCCAGCAGTGAGCCGGGACAGGTGAACTATGGCTACACCTTC. Its translation: CASSEPGQVNYGYTF.